Listed here are 21 T cell receptor beta chains from one sample, sequenced in a study of technical replicates of blood from a few donors. Sequencing was performed with immunoSEQ multiplex PCR; in TCRdb, only in-frame clones are kept and a portion is missing. The sample includes 60,000 to 65,000 clones, around 88% of them seen just once. Sequencing was done on a sample of PBMCs. All receptors come from a human donor in good health. Some clones in this sample may be carry-over from other donors' samples.

This clone showed up just a few times. The genes are TRBV30 and TRBJ2-6, with D unclear. CDR3 size: 14 residues. CDR1 and CDR2 from the germline V gene are GTSNPN and SVGIG (reference sequence). V lost 0 bases, J lost 2 bases, and 5 bases lay in between. The CDR3, as DNA: TGTGCCTGGAGTGTACCAGCTGGGGCCAACGTCCTGACTTTC. This translates into CAWSVPAGANVLTF.

The chain links TRBV15 to TRBJ2-1; the match to TRBD2 covers 11 bases. CDR3 size: 19 residues. CDR1 and CDR2 (germline): LNHNV, YYDKDF (reference sequence). V was pared by 0 bases and J by 2 bases, with 9 bases of the junction left unmatched. The CDR3 loop is CATSRDRGSSGRTYNEQFF. The CDR3 DNA is TGTGCCACCAGCAGAGATCGGGGATCTAGCGGGAGGACCTACAATGAGCAGTTCTTC.

The V call is TRBV30, the J call TRBJ1-1; 7 bases match TRBD1. Germline loops: CDR1 GTSNPN, CDR2 SVGIG (reference sequence). This CDR3 spans 17 amino acids. V lost 0 bases to trimming and J lost 1 base; unmatched junction nucleotides: 11. CDR3 nucleotide sequence: TGTGCCTGGAGTGTAAATAGGGTAAGGGGGCGGAACACTGAAGCTTTCTTT. Translation: CAWSVNRVRGRNTEAFF.

V and J are TRBV5-1 and TRBJ2-1; TRBD2 aligns across 9 bases. Germline V gene sequence: CDR1 SGHRS, CDR2 YFSETQ. The CDR3 totals 15 residues. With 6 bases clipped from V and 2 bases from J, the junction kept 6 bases outside the gene matches. The CDR3, as DNA: TGCGCCAGCACCACAGCTAGCGGGACCTACAATGAGCAGTTCTTC. This translates into CASTTASGTYNEQFF.

The V gene is TRBV30, the J gene TRBJ1-2, with D perhaps TRBD1 (6 bases). The CDR3 has 15 amino acids. Germline V CDR1 and CDR2: GTSNPN, SVGIG (reference sequence). The V gene lost 2 bases and the J gene lost 7 bases, with 20 bases spanning the gap. The CDR3: CAWSTPWGGAGGYTF. The CDR3 region has the DNA TGTGCCTGGAGTACACCTTGGGGGGGCGCGGGTGGCTACACCTTC.

This chain links TRBV6-4 with TRBJ2-5; 8 bases are a match to TRBD1. CDR1 MRHNA and CDR2 SNTAGT come from the germline V gene. V lost 3 bases to trimming and J lost 3 bases; unmatched junction nucleotides: 6. The CDR3 runs 15 residues. The CDR3 region is CASSEPDRVKETQYF. The CDR3 nucleotides read TGTGCCAGCAGTGAACCGGACAGGGTTAAAGAGACCCAGTACTTC.

This clone appeared once. This chain joins TRBV2 and TRBJ2-5; 9 bases are shared with TRBD1. CDR3 length: 15 amino acids. Looked up from germline, CDR1 is SNHLY and CDR2 is FYNNEI. The ends lost 3 bases at V and 9 bases at J; junction bases unmatched: 11. Here the CDR3 reads CASSDSTGTGNAQYF. The DNA of the CDR3 is TGTGCCAGCAGTGACTCTACCGGGACAGGGAATGCCCAGTACTTC. Combining the CDR3 with reference TRBV2 and TRBJ2-5 gives the whole variable domain EPEVTQTPSHQVTQMGQEVILRCVPISNHLYFYWYRQILGQKVEFLVSFYNNEISEKSEIFDDQFSVERPDGSNFTLKIRSTKLEDSAMYFCASSDSTGTGNAQYFGPGTRLLVL.

The chain joins TRBV25-1 to TRBJ2-3; D is ambiguous. Germline loops: CDR1 MGHDK, CDR2 SYGVNS. The CDR3 has 12 amino acids. The V gene lost 4 bases and the J gene lost 7 bases, with 9 bases spanning the gap. The CDR3 DNA reads TGTGCCAGCAGTGCCACATTGAATACGCAGTATTTT. Translated, it gives CASSATLNTQYF.

The chain carries TRBV6-5 and TRBJ1-3; 7 bases fit TRBD1. Per the germline V gene, CDR1 is MNHEY and CDR2 is SVGAGI. V lost 6 bases and J lost 0; bases outside the gene matches: 5. The CDR3 is made up of 15 amino acids. The CDR3 is CASRTGAVSGNTIYF. Written as DNA, the CDR3 is TGTGCCAGCAGAACAGGGGCAGTCTCTGGAAACACCATATATTTT.

This clone has just one count. The V gene is TRBV7-9, the J gene TRBJ2-1; 13 bases match TRBD2. Germline V gene data show CDR1 as SEHNR and CDR2 as FQNEAQ (reference sequence). V shed 5 bases, J shed 7 bases, and the junction held 8 bases outside the gene matches. The CDR3 spans 16 residues. The CDR3 DNA sequence: TGTGCCAGCAGCAACAGACTAGCGGGAGGTCAGAATGAGCAGTTCTTC. It translates to CASSNRLAGGQNEQFF. The whole variable domain, remainder taken from reference TRBV7-9 and TRBJ2-1, is DTGVSQNPRHKITKRGQNVTFRCDPISEHNRLYWYRQTLGQGPEFLTYFQNEAQLEKSRLLSDRFSAERPKGSFSTLEIQRTEQGDSAMYLCASSNRLAGGQNEQFFGPGTRLTVL.

The gene calls are TRBV27 and TRBJ1-4; 7 bases are shared with TRBD1. This CDR3 is 14 amino acids long. Trimming removed 4 bases from V and 1 base from J; junction bases left unmatched: 0. Germline CDR1 reads MNHEY; CDR2 reads SMNVEV (reference sequence). CDR3 amino acids: CASSWDRTNEKLFF. Written as DNA, the CDR3 is TGTGCCAGCAGTTGGGACAGAACTAATGAAAAACTGTTTTTT.

This chain uses TRBV4-1 with TRBJ1-3; TRBD1 matches 7 bases. The V and J ends lost 4 bases and 2 bases, in that order; junction bases with no gene match: 8. Germline V gene lookup returns CDR1 MGHRA and CDR2 YSYEKL. The CDR3 has 16 amino acids. CDR3 DNA: TGCGCCAGCAGCCGGACGGAGGGGGCAACTGGAAACACCATATATTTT. Protein: CASSRTEGATGNTIYF.

This clone was picked up one time. This chain uses TRBV12-5 with TRBJ1-3; D is ambiguous. Germline V lookup: CDR1 LGHNT, CDR2 FRNRAP. V gave up 5 bases and J gave up 3 bases, with 14 bases separating them. The length of the CDR3 is 15 residues. The CDR3 DNA reads TGTGCTAGTGGTAGTGGCGATGGGAGTGGAAACACCATATATTTT. The encoded protein is CASGSGDGSGNTIYF.

The chain carries TRBV19 and TRBJ2-5; the D gene is possibly TRBD2 (6 bases). Trimming stripped 10 bases from V and 5 bases from J, with 11 bases between. CDR3 length: 11 amino acids. Per germline, CDR1 LNHDA and CDR2 SQIVND (reference sequence). For the CDR3, the DNA is TGTGCCACCGCAGGGAGGGAGACCCAGTACTTC. It is translated as CATAGRETQYF.

This clone was found once. The rearrangement links TRBV29-1 to TRBJ2-5, with TRBD2 matching over 9 bases. Germline V gives CDR1 SQVTM, CDR2 ANQGSEA. This CDR3 region has 17 residues. With V trimmed by 6 bases and J by 6 bases, 20 bases remained unmatched. The CDR3 here is CSVDGVGRGGPGKTQYF. CDR3 nucleotide sequence: TGCAGCGTCGATGGGGTGGGGCGGGGGGGCCCAGGGAAGACCCAGTACTTC.

The rearrangement links TRBV19 to TRBJ1-5, with D possibly being TRBD1 (5 bases). The V gene's germline CDR1 is LNHDA and CDR2 SQIVND (reference sequence). Trimming cost V 7 bases and J 2 bases, with 12 bases left between them. This CDR3 comprises 14 residues. CDR3 amino acids: CASNRGVGNQPQHF. The DNA of the CDR3 is TGTGCCAGTAACCGGGGGGTTGGCAATCAGCCCCAGCATTTT.

The chain joins TRBV14 to TRBJ2-7; D unclear. Germline assignment: CDR1 SGHDN and CDR2 FVKESK. Trimming cost V 4 bases and J 3 bases, with 19 bases left between them. The length of the CDR3 is 16 residues. CDR3 loop: CASSRNRSPADYEQYF. The CDR3 nucleotides read TGTGCCAGCAGCCGTAATAGGTCCCCCGCGGACTACGAGCAGTACTTC.

In this sample, this clone turned up a few times. The DNA for the CDR3 is TGTGCCAGCAGGTGGCAGGGAACCGATACGCAGTATTTT. Translation gives CASRWQGTDTQYF. The chain combines TRBV27 with TRBJ2-3, with D perhaps matching TRBD1 (5 bases). This CDR3 is 13 amino acids long. Germline-derived CDR1 and CDR2 are MNHEY and SMNVEV (reference sequence). Trimming shortened V by 6 bases and J by 6 bases, and 13 bases separated the two germline ends.

DNA for the CDR3: TGCGCCAGCAGCCAAGATCAGGGGACTAGCGGGAGGCCCATCCGCACAGATACGCAGTATTTT. Amino acids: CASSQDQGTSGRPIRTDTQYF. The chain is built from TRBV4-1 and TRBJ2-3; 15 bases align to TRBD2. The CDR3 has 21 residues. Germline V CDR1 and CDR2: MGHRA, YSYEKL. With 0 bases clipped from V and 1 base from J, the junction kept 11 bases outside the gene matches.

This sequence joins TRBV9 and TRBJ2-2, with TRBD2 identical over 12 bases. With V trimmed by 8 bases and J by 6 bases, 8 bases remained unmatched. The CDR3 consists of 15 residues. The germline CDR1 and CDR2 sequences are SGDLS and YYNGEE. The CDR3 region has the DNA TGTGCCAGTAACCGCGGGACTAGCGGGTCCGGGGAGCTGTTTTTT. The encoded protein is CASNRGTSGSGELFF.

This clone occurred a few times. The V gene is TRBV4-3, the J gene TRBJ2-2; tentatively, D is TRBD1 (6 bases). V lost 0 bases and J 6 bases, leaving 8 bases between the germline ends. The CDR3 covers 14 residues. The germline gives CDR1 LGHNA, CDR2 YSLEER. For the CDR3, the DNA is TGCGCCAGCAGCCAAGATTGGACAGCCGGGGAGCTGTTTTTT. Translated, it gives CASSQDWTAGELFF.